The sequence of this TCR beta chain was determined in a study of human T cells and chemical hapten exposure. General study findings and limits: Among TCRs, those above 1 in 1000 frequency were unaffected by DPC sensitization.

TCRdb analysed the RACE reads with MiXCR anew, one entry per CDR3 protein. Of about 340,000 distinct CDR3 sequences in the sample, roughly 6.9% were seen once. V lost 3 bases and J 0 bases, leaving 8 bases between the germline ends. Per the germline V gene, CDR1 is SGHVS and CDR2 is FNYEAQ. This CDR3 has 14 residues. Time point meaning: patch test 1, 2 weeks after DPC sensitization. As for treatment: therapeutic diphenylcyclopropenone sensitization with weekly scalp DPC. Concerning this clonotype itself: No antigen is known for it.

The J gene is TRBJ1-1, the V gene TRBV7-6, with TRBD1 as a possible D gene (5 bases). Source: whole blood, taken in connection with sensitization to the hapten diphenylcyclopropenone (DPC). The clonotype originates from a woman in her late teens or twenties with alopecia areata. Some clones in this sample may be carry-over from other donors' samples. The CDR3 DNA is TGTGCCAGCAGCTTCGCAGGGTTGAACACTGAAGCTTTCTTT. Translation gives CASSFAGLNTEAFF.